This TCR beta chain is drawn from a study of cytomegalovirus exposure and HLA in healthy donors (dated by TCRdb to 2017 to 2019). At the level of the whole study: An earlier analysis of around 600 of the donors reported 250 to 300 Gb of sequence data and 100 million to 140 million unique TCR beta sequences from 150 million to 200 million T cells. An early release that covered about 600 HLA-typed donors contained approximately 290 gigabases of sequencing data and roughly 84 million unique TCR sequences. The genetic ancestry cluster associated with self-reported Caucasian donors included 81% of the 300 to 400 genotyped donors. The aim of the study was to test whether cataloging public T cell receptors could identify signatures of past pathogen exposure. Using immunosequencing, the study profiled T cell repertoires from around 680 subjects and related those repertoires to cytomegalovirus serostatus. Along with the approximately 650-subject first cohort, a separate validation cohort of around 110 different subjects was used. High-throughput TCR immunosequencing, statistical association of individual TCRs with disease status, and machine learning were combined to predict cytomegalovirus infection status. In a later analysis, previously published TCR beta repertoires from several hundred donors were re-analyzed and high-resolution HLA genotyping was added so that TCR occurrence patterns could be studied. The later analysis used no new phenotypic data to find candidate immune exposures, relying instead on TCR beta sequences and their occurrence across donors. An earlier analysis of around 580 of the donors used high-throughput TCR beta sequencing to judge whether each TCR beta V gene segment behaved as functional or pseudogenic. Donor age, sex, ethnicity and CMV serostatus were compiled alongside the repertoire data. Genome-wide SNP genotypes for about three fifths of the roughly 700 donors were used in a later genetic analysis, which treated that subset as a discovery cohort. All discovery cohort repertoires had been generated using a single sequencing platform. HLA typing covered class I and class II loci at four-digit resolution. Typing coverage varied by locus: roughly 620-640 donors for A, B, C, DRB1 and DQB1; some 520 for DQA1; around 570 for DPA1; approximately 490 for DPB1. Because of strong linkage in the cohort, roughly five DR-DQ haplotypes were treated as single units for association and clustering. On average, roughly 250,000 unique TCR beta nucleotide sequences were sequenced per donor among 300 to 500 genotyped donors of the cohort, with about 17% of those sequences being non-productive.

In total, roughly 670 healthy bone marrow donors made up the cohort. At the time of sampling, all cohort members were nominally healthy, though unrecorded immune exposures were likely present. The donor was CMV seronegative and belonged to the group of 350 or so seronegative cohort members. Each donor provided a peripheral blood sample, and peripheral blood mononuclear cells were used for TCR beta sequencing. The Qiagen DNeasy Blood Extraction Kit was used to extract genomic DNA from the blood cell samples. About this clone itself: Its target antigen remains unknown. One end of the junction does not line up with germline, which may come from a read error.

The method was the immunoSEQ multiplex PCR assay. The multiplex PCR relied on a mix of 60 forward primers for TCR Vbeta segments and 13 reverse primers for TCR Jbeta segments. Amplification of the CDR3 region of rearranged TCR beta genes was performed with a multiplex PCR assay on genomic DNA. The amplified TCR beta libraries were sequenced on the Illumina HiSeq System as 87-base-pair reads. As for the authors' bioinformatics: Across the 666 repertoires, a later analysis counted 80 million or so unique TCR beta chains, roughly 11 million of which were shared by at least two donors. A nearest-neighbor algorithm error-corrected the raw reads and collapsed the reads into unique sequences, merging closely related sequences to remove PCR and sequencing errors. CDR3 sequences were aligned to IMGT reference sequences to assign V, D and J gene segments. For a sequence to be retained, a match of at least six nucleotides to both a V gene segment and a J gene segment was required. A rearrangement counted as productive if the CDR3 had no stop codons and remained in frame with V and J, and every other rearrangement counted as non-productive. CDR3 was defined according to IMGT convention as the region running from the second conserved V-encoded cysteine to the conserved J-encoded phenylalanine. The earlier analysis of 500 to 650 of the donors excluded any sequence lacking an unambiguous match to a single V gene segment. In an earlier analysis of roughly 500 of the donors, V segments were called functional above 56.7% productive rearrangements and were called segregating when the between-donor standard deviation exceeded 5%. To diagnose cytomegalovirus status from the catalog of TCR beta chain sequences, a statistical classification framework was built. A later analysis assigned V and J genes by comparing TCR nucleotide sequences with IMGT/GENE-DB human TR gene sequences. The TCRdist pipeline was used in a later analysis to assign CDR3 sequences and most-parsimonious VDJ recombination scenarios. In a later analysis, each TCR beta chain was defined by its CDR3 amino acid sequence together with its V-gene family, and reads without a unique V-gene family were excluded. In a later analysis, 450 to 600 highly shared, low-generation-probability nucleotide sequences were removed to address suspected cross-contamination and a sequencing artifact. In a later analysis, a clonal expansion index for each public chain was calculated from normalized within-repertoire ranks of inferred template counts. Generation probabilities in a later analysis came from a VDJ recombination model fitted to out-of-frame rearrangements, and those results were checked against IGoR. In a later analysis, hypergeometric tests were used to score TCR-TCR, TCR-HLA and TCR-CMV co-occurrence, with a repertoire-size bias correction applied to TCR pairs. To estimate false discovery rates, a later analysis permuted the HLA or CMV assignments 20 times. A later analysis grouped co-occurring TCRs with DBSCAN, adding TCRdist sequence similarity when clustering within HLA-allele-positive subsets. Repertoires with fewer than 30,000 or more than 120,000 public chains, plus five repertoires with anomalous nucleotide sharing, were excluded from co-occurrence clustering. This is the immuneACCESS table as TCRdb keeps it, with only in-frame sequences that have V and J called. A part of the clones is gone; compared with another copy, unresolved V genes explain less than half, and the rest is unexplained. V, J and clone size are taken as reported in that table, and D and trimming were inferred from the DNA itself. This sample comprises 95,000 to 150,000 clones, less than 20% of them detected only once. Clones ranked in the top ten supply 1.5% to 2% of the sample.

General findings and caveats noted by the study authors: In an earlier analysis of around 600 of the donors, most TCR beta V segments were observed in productive rearrangements about 87% or about 30% of the time, broadly matching IMGT annotations. At a false discovery rate of 0.05, a later analysis linked 16,951 TCR beta sequences to specific HLA alleles. For the cohort, immune exposure information was limited to CMV serostatus. According to a later genetic analysis, donors in an Asian-associated ancestry cluster had fewer N-insertions in productive TCRs than the approximately 630-donor mean. According to a later analysis, parvovirus B19, influenza, CMV and Epstein-Barr virus appeared linked to several top co-occurrence clusters. When HLA alleles, especially DR and DQ, strongly co-occurred, TCR associations were difficult to assign to individual alleles. According to a later analysis, most CMV-associated TCR beta chains appeared to be HLA-restricted, and the HLA associations seemed to be driven largely by CMV exposure. According to the authors, the approach could potentially be generalized to other disease states and immunological phenotypes. A few of the identified cytomegalovirus-associated TCR beta chains were confirmed in vitro to be specific for cytomegalovirus antigens. A total of fewer than 200 TCR beta chains were listed by the study as associated with cytomegalovirus. In a later analysis, TCR association rates were found to vary across HLA loci, with the most associated TCRs seen for DRB1 alleles and the fewest for HLA-C alleles. Some IMGT-functional V segments, including TRBV6-2 and TRBV6-3, could not be distinguished by the 87-base-pair reads and were therefore excluded. A further reported finding was that TCR beta sequences accurately predicted the HLA-A and HLA-B alleles for most subjects in the first cohort. While some public TCRs were present in many individuals, most TCR sequences turned up only very rarely across donors. Compared with equally common non-associated chains, HLA-associated TCR beta chains in a later analysis were more clonally expanded and had lower generation probabilities. Only TCR beta chains were sequenced in this cohort, and the absence of alpha or paired-chain data limited detectable features. The sequencing pipeline was judged likely to have produced a cluster of highly shared sequence variants as a technical artifact. Because HLA typing was unavailable for some donors at each locus, only the typed subset was used in association tests. In both the original and validation cohorts, the classifier was reported to diagnose cytomegalovirus status with high specificity and sensitivity. Correlated functional status among segregating V segments might reflect linkage disequilibrium, but an unknown experimental factor could not be ruled out. Roughly 15 rarely observed V segments, including chromosome 9 orphons, were excluded from the earlier analysis of approximately 500 of the donors because counts were too low. A later genetic analysis associated a missense DCLRE1C variant with V-gene and J-gene trimming of TCR beta chains, and an independent cohort replicated the association. The presence/absence analyses assumed that sequencing depth was roughly uniform across donors, and that assumption may not be true.

The germline V gene (reference sequence) gives CDR1 as MNHEY and CDR2 as SMNVEV. Including the terminal cysteine and phenylalanine, the CDR3 comprises 14 residues. Of the read, only the CDR3 DNA is kept; its 42 bases are in frame from base 1. The receptor was derived from a young woman in good health and CMV-seronegative. Sample: PBMCs. The receptor chain draws on TRBV27 and TRBJ2-7; TRBD1 could be the D gene, as 5 bases match. CDR3 sequence: CASSTGFVAYAQYF. At the DNA level, the sequence is TGTGCCAGCAGTACAGGTTTCGTAGCCTACGCGCAGTACTTC.